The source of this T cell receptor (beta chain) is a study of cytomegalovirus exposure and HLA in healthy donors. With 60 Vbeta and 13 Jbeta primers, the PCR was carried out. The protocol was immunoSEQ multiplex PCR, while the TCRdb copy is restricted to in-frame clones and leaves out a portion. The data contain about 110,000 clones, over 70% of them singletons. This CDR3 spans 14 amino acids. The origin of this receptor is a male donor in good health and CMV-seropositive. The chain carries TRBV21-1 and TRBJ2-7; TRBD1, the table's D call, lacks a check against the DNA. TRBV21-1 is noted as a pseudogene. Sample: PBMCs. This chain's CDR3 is CASSNRTGIPLGYF. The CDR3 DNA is TGTGCCAGCAGCAATAGGACAGGGATTCCCCTCGGGTACTTC.